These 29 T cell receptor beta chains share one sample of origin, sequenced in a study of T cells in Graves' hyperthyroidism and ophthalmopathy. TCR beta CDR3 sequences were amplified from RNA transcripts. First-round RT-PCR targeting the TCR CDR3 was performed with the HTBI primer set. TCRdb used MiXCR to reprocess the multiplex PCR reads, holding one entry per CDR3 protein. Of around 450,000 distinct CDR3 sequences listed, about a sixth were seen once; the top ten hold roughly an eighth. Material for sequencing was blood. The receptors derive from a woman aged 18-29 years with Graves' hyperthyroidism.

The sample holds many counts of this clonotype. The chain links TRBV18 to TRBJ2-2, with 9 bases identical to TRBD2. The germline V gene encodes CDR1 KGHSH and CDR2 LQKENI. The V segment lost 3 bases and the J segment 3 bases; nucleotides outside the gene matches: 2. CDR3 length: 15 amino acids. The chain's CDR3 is CASSPGLADTGELFF. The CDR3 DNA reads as TGTGCCAGCTCACCGGGACTAGCAGACACCGGGGAGCTGTTTTTT.

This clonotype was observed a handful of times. The CDR3 bases are TGTGCCAGCAGCCAAGGCGGGAGTCACAATGAGCAGTTCTTC. Translating it yields CASSQGGSHNEQFF. J is TRBJ2-1 and V is TRBV3-1; 7 positions agree with TRBD2. This CDR3 is 14 amino acids long. Trimming cost V 1 base and J 5 bases; bases outside gene matches: 2. Germline-derived CDR1 and CDR2 are LGHDT and YNNKEL (reference sequence).

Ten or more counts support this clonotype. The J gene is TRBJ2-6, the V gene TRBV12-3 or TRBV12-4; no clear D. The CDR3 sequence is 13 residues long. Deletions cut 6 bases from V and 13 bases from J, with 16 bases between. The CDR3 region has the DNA TGTGCCAGCAGGCCGCGGACCCAGCTAGTCCTGACTTTC. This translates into CASRPRTQLVLTF.

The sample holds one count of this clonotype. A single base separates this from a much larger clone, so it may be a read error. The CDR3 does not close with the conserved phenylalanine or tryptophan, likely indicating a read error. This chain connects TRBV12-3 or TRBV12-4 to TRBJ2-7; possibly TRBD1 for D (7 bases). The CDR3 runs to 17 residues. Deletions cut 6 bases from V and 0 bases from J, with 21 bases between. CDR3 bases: TGTGCCAGCAGCCAGGGGGTCGCGGGGCTAAGCTCCTACGAGCAGTACCTC. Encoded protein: CASSQGVAGLSSYEQYL.

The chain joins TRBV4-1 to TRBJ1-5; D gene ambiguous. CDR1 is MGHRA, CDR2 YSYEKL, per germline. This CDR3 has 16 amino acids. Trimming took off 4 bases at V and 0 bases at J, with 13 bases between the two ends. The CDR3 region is CASSLDRTDSNQPQHF. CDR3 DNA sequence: TGCGCCAGCAGCCTAGATCGGACGGATAGCAATCAGCCCCAGCATTTT.

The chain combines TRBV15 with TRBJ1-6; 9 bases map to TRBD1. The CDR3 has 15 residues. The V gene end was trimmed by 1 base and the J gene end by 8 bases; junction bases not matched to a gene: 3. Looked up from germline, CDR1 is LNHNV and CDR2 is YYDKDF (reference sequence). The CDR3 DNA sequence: TGTGCCACCAGCAGAGTGAGGACAGGGGATTCACCCCTCCACTTT. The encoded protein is CATSRVRTGDSPLHF.

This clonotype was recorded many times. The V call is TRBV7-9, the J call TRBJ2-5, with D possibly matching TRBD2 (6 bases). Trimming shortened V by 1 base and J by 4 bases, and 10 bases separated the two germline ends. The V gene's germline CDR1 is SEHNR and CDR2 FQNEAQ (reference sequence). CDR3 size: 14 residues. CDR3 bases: TGTGCCAGCAGCTTAGTTTCCGGGGGAGAGACCCAGTACTTC. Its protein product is CASSLVSGGETQYF.

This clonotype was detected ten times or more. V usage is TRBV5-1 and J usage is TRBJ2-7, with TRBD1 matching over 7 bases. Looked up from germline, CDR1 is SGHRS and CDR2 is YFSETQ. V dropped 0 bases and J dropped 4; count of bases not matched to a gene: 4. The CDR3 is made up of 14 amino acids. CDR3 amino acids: CASSLETGTYEQYF. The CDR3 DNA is TGCGCCAGCAGCTTGGAGACAGGGACGTACGAGCAGTACTTC.

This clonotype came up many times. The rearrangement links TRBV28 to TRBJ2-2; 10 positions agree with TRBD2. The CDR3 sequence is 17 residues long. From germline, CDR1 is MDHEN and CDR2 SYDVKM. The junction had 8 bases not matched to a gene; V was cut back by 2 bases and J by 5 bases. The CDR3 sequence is CASSLPMGLAFTGELFF. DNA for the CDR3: TGTGCCAGCAGTTTACCTATGGGACTAGCGTTTACCGGGGAGCTGTTTTTT.

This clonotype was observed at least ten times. In nucleotides, the CDR3 is TGTGCCAGCGAGACTAGCGGGACCGTCGCCGGGGAGCTGTTTTTT. It yields the protein CASETSGTVAGELFF. The J gene is TRBJ2-2, the V gene TRBV9; 11 bases match TRBD2. V trimming: 7 bases; J trimming: 6 bases; junction bases outside the gene matches: 8. The CDR3 contains 15 residues. CDR1 and CDR2 (germline): SGDLS, YYNGEE.

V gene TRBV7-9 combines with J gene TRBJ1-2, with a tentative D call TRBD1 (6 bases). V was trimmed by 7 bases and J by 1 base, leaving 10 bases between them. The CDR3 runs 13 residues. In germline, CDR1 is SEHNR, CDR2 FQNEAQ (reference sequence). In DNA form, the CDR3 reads TGTGCCAGCAACGACAGGAGTAACTATGGCTACACCTTC. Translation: CASNDRSNYGYTF. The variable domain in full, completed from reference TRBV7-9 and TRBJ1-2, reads DTGVSQNPRHKITKRGQNVTFRCDPISEHNRLYWYRQTLGQGPEFLTYFQNEAQLEKSRLLSDRFSAERPKGSFSTLEIQRTEQGDSAMYLCASNDRSNYGYTFGSGTRLTVV.

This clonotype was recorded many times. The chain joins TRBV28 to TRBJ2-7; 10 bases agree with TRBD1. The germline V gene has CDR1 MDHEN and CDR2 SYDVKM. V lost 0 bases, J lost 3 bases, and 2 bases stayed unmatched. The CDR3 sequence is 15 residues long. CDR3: CASSLWGQGFYEQYF. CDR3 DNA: TGTGCCAGCAGTTTATGGGGACAGGGGTTCTACGAGCAGTACTTC.

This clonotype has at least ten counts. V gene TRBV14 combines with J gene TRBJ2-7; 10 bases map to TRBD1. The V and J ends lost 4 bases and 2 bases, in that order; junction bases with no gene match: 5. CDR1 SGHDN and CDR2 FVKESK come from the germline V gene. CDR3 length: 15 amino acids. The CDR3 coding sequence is TGTGCCAGCAGCCCCACGGACAGGGGGGCCTACGAGCAGTACTTC. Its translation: CASSPTDRGAYEQYF.

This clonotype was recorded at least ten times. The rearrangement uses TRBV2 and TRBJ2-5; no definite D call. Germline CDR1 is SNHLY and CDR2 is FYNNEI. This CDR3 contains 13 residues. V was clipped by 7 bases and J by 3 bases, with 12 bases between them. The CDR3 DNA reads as TGTGCCAGCATCAGGCAGGAGAAAGAGACCCAGTACTTC. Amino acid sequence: CASIRQEKETQYF.

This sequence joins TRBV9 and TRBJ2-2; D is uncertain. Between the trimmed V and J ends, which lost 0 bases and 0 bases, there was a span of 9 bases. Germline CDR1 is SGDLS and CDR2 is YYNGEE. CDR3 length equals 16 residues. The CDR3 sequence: CASSVGTGSNTGELFF. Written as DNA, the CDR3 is TGTGCCAGCAGCGTAGGTACGGGCTCGAACACCGGGGAGCTGTTTTTT.

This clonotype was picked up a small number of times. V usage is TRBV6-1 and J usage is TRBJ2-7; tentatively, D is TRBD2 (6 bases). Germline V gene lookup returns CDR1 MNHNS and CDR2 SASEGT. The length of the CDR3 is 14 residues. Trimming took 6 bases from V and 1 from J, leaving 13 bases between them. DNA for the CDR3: TGTGCCAGCAGCCGGGGGACCCTATCCTACGAGCAGTACTTC. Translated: CASSRGTLSYEQYF.

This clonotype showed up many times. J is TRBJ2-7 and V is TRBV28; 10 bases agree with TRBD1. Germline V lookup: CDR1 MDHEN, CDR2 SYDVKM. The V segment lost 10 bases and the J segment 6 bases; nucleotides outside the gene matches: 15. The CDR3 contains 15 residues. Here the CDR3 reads CATAGSRQGAGEQYF. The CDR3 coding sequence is TGTGCCACTGCGGGGTCCCGACAGGGGGCAGGCGAGCAGTACTTC.

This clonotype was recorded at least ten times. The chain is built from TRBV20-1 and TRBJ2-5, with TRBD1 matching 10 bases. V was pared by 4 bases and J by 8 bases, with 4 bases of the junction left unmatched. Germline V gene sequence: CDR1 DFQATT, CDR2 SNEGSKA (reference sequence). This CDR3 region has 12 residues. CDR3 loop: CSANGQGVTQYF. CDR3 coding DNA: TGCAGTGCTAATGGACAGGGGGTTACCCAGTACTTC.

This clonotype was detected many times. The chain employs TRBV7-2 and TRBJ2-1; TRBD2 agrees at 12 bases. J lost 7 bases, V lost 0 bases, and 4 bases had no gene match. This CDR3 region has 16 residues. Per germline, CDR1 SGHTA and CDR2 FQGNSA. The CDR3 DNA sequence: TGTGCCAGCAGCTTAGCGCTAGCGGGAGGGCATAATGAGCAGTTCTTC. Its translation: CASSLALAGGHNEQFF. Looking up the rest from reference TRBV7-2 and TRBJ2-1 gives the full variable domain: GAGVSQSPSNKVTEKGKDVELRCDPISGHTALYWYRQSLGQGLEFLIYFQGNSAPDKSGLPSDRFSAERTGGSVSTLTIQRTQQEDSAVYLCASSLALAGGHNEQFFGPGTRLTVL.

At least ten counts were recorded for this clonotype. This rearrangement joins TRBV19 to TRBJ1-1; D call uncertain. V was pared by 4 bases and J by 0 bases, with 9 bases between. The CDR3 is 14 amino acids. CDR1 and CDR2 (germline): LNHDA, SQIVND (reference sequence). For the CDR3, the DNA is TGTGCCAGTAGTACTCTTTCCATGAACACTGAAGCTTTCTTT. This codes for CASSTLSMNTEAFF.

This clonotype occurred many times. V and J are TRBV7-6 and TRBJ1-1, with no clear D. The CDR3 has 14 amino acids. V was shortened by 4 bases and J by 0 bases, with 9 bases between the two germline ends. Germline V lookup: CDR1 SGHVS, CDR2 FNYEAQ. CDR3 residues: CASSSSSLNTEAFF. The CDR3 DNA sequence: TGTGCCAGCAGCTCGAGTAGCCTGAACACTGAAGCTTTCTTT. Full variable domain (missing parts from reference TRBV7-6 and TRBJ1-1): GAGVSQSPRYKVTKRGQDVALRCDPISGHVSLYWYRQALGQGPEFLTYFNYEAQQDKSGLPNDRFSAERPEGSISTLTIQRTEQRDSAMYRCASSSSSLNTEAFFGQGTRLTVV.

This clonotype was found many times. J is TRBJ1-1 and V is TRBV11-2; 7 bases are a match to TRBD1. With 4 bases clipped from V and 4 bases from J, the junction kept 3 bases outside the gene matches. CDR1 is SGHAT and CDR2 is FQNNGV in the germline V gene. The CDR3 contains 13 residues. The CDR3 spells CASSSGTATEAFF. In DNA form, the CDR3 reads TGTGCCAGCAGCTCCGGGACAGCCACTGAAGCTTTCTTT. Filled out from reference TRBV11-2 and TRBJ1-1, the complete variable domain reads EAGVAQSPRYKIIEKRQSVAFWCNPISGHATLYWYQQILGQGPKLLIQFQNNGVVDDSQLPKDRFSAERLKGVDSTLKIQPAKLEDSAVYLCASSSGTATEAFFGQGTRLTVV.

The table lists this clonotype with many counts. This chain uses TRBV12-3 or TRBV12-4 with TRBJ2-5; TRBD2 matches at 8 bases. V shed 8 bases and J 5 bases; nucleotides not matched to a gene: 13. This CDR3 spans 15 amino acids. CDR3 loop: CASSVGSGGRETQYF. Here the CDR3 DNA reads TGTGCCAGCTCGGTAGGCTCAGGCGGGAGGGAGACCCAGTACTTC.

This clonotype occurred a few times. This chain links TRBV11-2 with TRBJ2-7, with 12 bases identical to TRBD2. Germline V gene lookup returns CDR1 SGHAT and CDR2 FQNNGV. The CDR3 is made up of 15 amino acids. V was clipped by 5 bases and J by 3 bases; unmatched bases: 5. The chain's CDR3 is CASSETSGRFYEQYF. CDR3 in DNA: TGTGCCAGCAGCGAGACTAGCGGGAGATTCTACGAGCAGTACTTC.

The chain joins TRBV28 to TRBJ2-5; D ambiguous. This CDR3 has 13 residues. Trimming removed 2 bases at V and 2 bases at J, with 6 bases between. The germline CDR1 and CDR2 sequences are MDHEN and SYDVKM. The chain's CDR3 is CASSLVAQETQYF. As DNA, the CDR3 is TGTGCCAGCAGTTTAGTGGCTCAAGAGACCCAGTACTTC.

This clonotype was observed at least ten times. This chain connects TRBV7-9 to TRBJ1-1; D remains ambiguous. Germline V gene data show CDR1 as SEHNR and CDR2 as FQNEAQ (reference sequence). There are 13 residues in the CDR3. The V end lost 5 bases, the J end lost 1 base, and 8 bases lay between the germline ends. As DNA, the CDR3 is TGTGCCAGCAGCGCCAAAGCGAACACTGAAGCTTTCTTT. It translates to CASSAKANTEAFF. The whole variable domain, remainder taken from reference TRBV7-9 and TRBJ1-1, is DTGVSQNPRHKITKRGQNVTFRCDPISEHNRLYWYRQTLGQGPEFLTYFQNEAQLEKSRLLSDRFSAERPKGSFSTLEIQRTEQGDSAMYLCASSAKANTEAFFGQGTRLTVV.

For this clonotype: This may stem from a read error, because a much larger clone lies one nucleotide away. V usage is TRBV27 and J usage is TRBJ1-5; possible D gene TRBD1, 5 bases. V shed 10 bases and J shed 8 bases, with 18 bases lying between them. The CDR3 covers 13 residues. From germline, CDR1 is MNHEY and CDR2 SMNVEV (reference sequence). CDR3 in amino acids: CATTEGSVKPQHF. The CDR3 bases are TGTGCCACCACCGAGGGGTCGGTAAAGCCCCAGCATTTT.

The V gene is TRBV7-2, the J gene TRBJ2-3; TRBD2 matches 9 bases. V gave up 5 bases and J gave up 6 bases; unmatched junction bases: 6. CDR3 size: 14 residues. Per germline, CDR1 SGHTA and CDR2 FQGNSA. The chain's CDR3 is CASSNSGSWDTQYF. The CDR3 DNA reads TGTGCCAGCAGCAATAGCGGGAGCTGGGATACGCAGTATTTT.

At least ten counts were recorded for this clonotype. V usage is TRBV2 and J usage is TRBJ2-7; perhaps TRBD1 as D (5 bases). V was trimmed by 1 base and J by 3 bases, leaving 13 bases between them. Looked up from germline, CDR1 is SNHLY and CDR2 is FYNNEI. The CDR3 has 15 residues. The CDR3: CASSEGHTGIYEQYF. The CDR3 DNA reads TGTGCCAGCAGTGAAGGACACACAGGAATCTACGAGCAGTACTTC.